One sample yielded the 28 T cell receptor beta chains listed below, sequenced in a study of post-analysis software for immune sequencing data. Unique molecular identifiers tagged the TCR beta cDNA libraries. TCRdb passed the PCR reads through MiXCR, listing each CDR3 protein once. The table has around 200,000 distinct CDR3 sequences, 25% to 30% seen once; the top ten hold approximately 3%. Study-wide points: Patients carried four or five TRBV segments more frequently than controls did, and TRBV5-6, TRBV5-1 and TRBV20-1 were among them.

Antigens for these TCRs are unknown. Sequencing used blood. The receptors derive from a girl aged 2-17 years with multiple sclerosis.

This chain joins TRBV7-2 and TRBJ1-5, with D unclear. Germline CDR1 is SGHTA and CDR2 is FQGNSA. The CDR3 has 15 residues. Between the trimmed V and J ends, which lost 1 base and 4 bases, there was a span of 11 bases. The CDR3 DNA reads as TGTGCCAGCAGCTTAGTGGGGATACGGAATCAGCCCCAGCATTTT. This translates into CASSLVGIRNQPQHF.

As to this clonotype: One base away lies a much larger clone, so this may be a sequencing read error. CDR3 region: CAISEGKREQYF. CDR3 nucleotide sequence: TGTGCCATCAGTGAAGGAAAGAGGGAGCAGTACTTC. The V and J genes are TRBV10-3 and TRBJ2-5; D might be TRBD2 (5 bases). The V and J ends lost 3 bases and 11 bases respectively, with 13 bases between them. CDR3 length: 12 amino acids. Per germline, CDR1 ENHRY and CDR2 SYGVKD.

This clonotype appeared a single time. This may come from a read error, since a much larger clone is one base off. The chain links TRBV12-3 or TRBV12-4 to TRBJ1-6; D is unclear. With 1 base removed from V and 7 bases from J, the gap between germline ends came to 8 bases. The CDR3 is 14 amino acids. The CDR3 nucleotides are TGTGCCAGCAGTTTAGGGTTGATGAATTCACCCCTCCACTTT. Translation gives CASSLGLMNSPLHF.

The genes are TRBV5-1 and TRBJ1-1; D is unclear. The germline V gene encodes CDR1 SGHRS and CDR2 YFSETQ. The germline V and J ends were trimmed by 5 bases and 1 base, with 12 bases remaining between them. The CDR3 spans 14 residues. CDR3 DNA: TGCGCCAGCAGGTTGTGGGGAACGAACACTGAAGCTTTCTTT. It yields the protein CASRLWGTNTEAFF.

This clonotype was counted between two and nine times. CDR3 residues: CASSLDVSQEEKLFF. CDR3 nucleotides: TGCGCCAGCAGCTTGGATGTCTCCCAGGAGGAAAAACTGTTTTTT. This chain joins TRBV5-1 and TRBJ1-4; no reliable D call. From germline, CDR1 is SGHRS and CDR2 YFSETQ. Between the trimmed V and J ends, which lost 0 bases and 8 bases, there was a span of 14 bases. The CDR3 is made up of 15 amino acids.

In its sample, this clonotype was seen many times. The rearrangement links TRBV5-1 to TRBJ2-5; TRBD2 agrees at 14 bases. V shed 3 bases and J 4 bases; nucleotides not matched to a gene: 5. CDR1 and CDR2 from the germline V gene are SGHRS and YFSETQ. This CDR3 region has 16 residues. CDR3 in amino acids: CASSSVGLAGGETQYF. CDR3 coding DNA: TGCGCCAGCAGCTCCGTTGGACTAGCGGGAGGAGAGACCCAGTACTTC.

The rearrangement links TRBV5-1 to TRBJ2-3; possible D gene TRBD1, 5 bases. The germline V and J ends were trimmed by 4 bases and 2 bases, with 14 bases remaining between them. CDR3 size: 15 residues. Looked up from germline, CDR1 is SGHRS and CDR2 is YFSETQ. CDR3 residues: CASSVDTGFTDTQYF. For the CDR3, the DNA is TGCGCCAGCAGCGTGGATACAGGATTCACAGATACGCAGTATTTT.

The chain combines TRBV12-3 or TRBV12-4 with TRBJ1-2, with D perhaps TRBD1 (6 bases). Trimming removed 7 bases at V and 2 bases at J, with 14 bases between. The CDR3 is made up of 14 amino acids. CDR3 protein: CASKTGQPNYGYTF. The CDR3 nucleotides are TGTGCCAGCAAAACGGGACAACCCAACTATGGCTACACCTTC.

A few counts support this clonotype. The rearrangement joins TRBV5-1 to TRBJ1-4; 7 nucleotides line up with TRBD1. Per germline, CDR1 SGHRS and CDR2 YFSETQ. The CDR3 is 16 amino acids. Trimming cost V 0 bases and J 8 bases; bases outside gene matches: 10. CDR3: CASSLDLGQRDEKLFF. The CDR3 bases are TGCGCCAGCAGCTTGGACTTGGGACAGAGAGACGAAAAACTGTTTTTT. Drawing the rest from reference TRBV5-1 and TRBJ1-4, the complete variable domain is KAGVTQTPRYLIKTRGQQVTLSCSPISGHRSVSWYQQTPGQGLQFLFEYFSETQRNKGNFPGRFSGRQFSNSRSEMNVSTLELGDSALYLCASSLDLGQRDEKLFFGSGTQLSVL.

This clonotype was recorded at least ten times. The chain is built from TRBV6-5 and TRBJ2-1, with TRBD2 identical over 11 bases. The CDR3 extends over 14 amino acids. V lost 5 bases and J lost 5; bases outside the gene matches: 2. Germline V lookup: CDR1 MNHEY, CDR2 SVGAGI. This chain's CDR3 is CASSRGLADNEQFF. In DNA, the CDR3 is TGTGCCAGCAGTAGGGGACTAGCGGACAATGAGCAGTTCTTC.

This clonotype was observed many times. V usage is TRBV2 and J usage is TRBJ2-7, with 9 bases fitting TRBD1. Germline assignment: CDR1 SNHLY and CDR2 FYNNEI. The trim removed 5 bases at V and 4 bases at J, leaving 9 bases unmatched. CDR3 length equals 15 residues. CDR3 in amino acids: CASSQPGQGLYEQYF. In DNA form, the CDR3 reads TGTGCCAGCAGTCAACCGGGACAGGGTCTATACGAGCAGTACTTC.

The chain employs TRBV7-8 and TRBJ2-7; D is perhaps TRBD1 or TRBD2 (5 bases each). CDR3 length equals 15 residues. V lost 6 bases and J lost 7, with 22 bases in between. Germline loops: CDR1 SGHVS, CDR2 FQNEAQ. The CDR3 sequence is CASSTSSTVRGEQYF. The CDR3, as DNA: TGTGCCAGCAGTACGTCTTCTACCGTGAGGGGTGAGCAGTACTTC.

At least ten counts were recorded for this clonotype. The V and J genes are TRBV29-1 and TRBJ2-7; 10 bases align to TRBD2. V was clipped by 6 bases and J by 3 bases; unmatched bases: 5. The CDR3 spans 13 residues. Germline lookup yields CDR1 SQVTM and CDR2 ANQGSEA. The CDR3 coding sequence is TGCAGCGTACGGACTAGCGGACTCTACGAGCAGTACTTC. Its protein product is CSVRTSGLYEQYF.

This chain joins TRBV25-1 and TRBJ2-2; D ambiguous. V was shortened by 1 base and J by 7 bases, with 7 bases between the two germline ends. The V gene's germline CDR1 is MGHDK and CDR2 SYGVNS. The CDR3 loop spans 13 amino acids. CDR3 sequence reads: CASSEFGVGELFF. The CDR3 DNA is TGTGCCAGCAGTGAATTTGGTGTCGGGGAGCTGTTTTTT. The full variable domain, rest sourced from reference TRBV25-1 and TRBJ2-2, is EADIYQTPRYLVIGTGKKITLECSQTMGHDKMYWYQQDPGMELHLIHYSYGVNSTEKGDLSSESTVSRIRTEHFPLTLESARPSHTSQYLCASSEFGVGELFFGEGSRLTVL.

This clonotype was found once. Its ends do not fully match the called genes, so a read error is possible. V usage is TRBV2 and J usage is TRBJ1-5; D is unresolved. The CDR3 sequence is 15 residues long. CDR1 and CDR2 (germline): SNHLY, FYNNEI. The CDR3 region is CACSELGDGNQPQHF. The CDR3 bases are TGTGCCTGCAGTGAATTAGGCGACGGCAATCAGCCCCAGCATTTT.

The chain employs TRBV12-3 or TRBV12-4 and TRBJ2-1, with D perhaps matching TRBD1 (6 bases). V was pared by 7 bases and J by 3 bases, with 13 bases between. This CDR3 is 14 amino acids long. The CDR3 reads CASIPIGGYNEQFF. DNA of the CDR3: TGTGCCAGCATCCCTATAGGGGGCTACAATGAGCAGTTCTTC.

This clonotype was seen at least ten times. The chain uses TRBV10-3 and TRBJ2-5; 16 bases agree with TRBD2. Germline CDR1 reads ENHRY; CDR2 reads SYGVKD. With 11 bases clipped from V and 2 bases from J, the junction kept 8 bases outside the gene matches. There are 16 residues in the CDR3. CDR3 amino acids: CASRGLAGGLQETQYF. CDR3 nucleotides: TGTGCCTCGAGGGGACTAGCGGGGGGGCTACAAGAGACCCAGTACTTC.

This clonotype came up many times. The chain recombines TRBV5-6 with TRBJ2-7; D may be TRBD2 (7 bases). V was trimmed by 3 bases and J by 1 base, leaving 17 bases between them. CDR1 and CDR2 from the germline V gene are SGHDT and YYEEEE. The CDR3 totals 16 residues. The DNA of the CDR3 is TGTGCCAGCAGCTCGCTGGGGGGGGGCAGTTCCTACGAGCAGTACTTC. Amino acids: CASSSLGGGSSYEQYF.

The chain is built from TRBV28 and TRBJ2-1, with D possibly matching TRBD2 (5 bases). V lost 7 bases and J 5 bases, leaving 12 bases between the germline ends. The length of the CDR3 is 13 residues. Germline V gene data show CDR1 as MDHEN and CDR2 as SYDVKM. The CDR3 loop reads CASTATGNNEQFF. In DNA form, the CDR3 reads TGTGCCAGCACCGCGACGGGGAACAATGAGCAGTTCTTC.

This chain links TRBV12-3 or TRBV12-4 with TRBJ1-2; 7 positions agree with TRBD1. CDR3 size: 14 residues. V dropped 6 bases and J dropped 1; count of bases not matched to a gene: 5. Written as DNA, the CDR3 is TGTGCCAGCAGCGCAGGGGGTGTTAACTATGGCTACACCTTC. This gives the protein CASSAGGVNYGYTF.

Comments on this clonotype: One end of the junction varies from germline; a read error may be responsible. The V gene is TRBV5-4, the J gene TRBJ2-1, with D perhaps assigned TRBD1 or TRBD2 (7 bases each). Per germline, CDR1 SGHNT and CDR2 YYREEE (reference sequence). The length of the CDR3 is 16 residues. The CDR3 DNA is TGTGTCAGCAGGGGGGGGGAGGGGAACCTCTACAATGAGCAGTTCTTC. It yields the protein CVSRGGEGNLYNEQFF.

This chain's CDR3 is CASSLVSRAPNEQFF. The DNA for the CDR3 is TGCGCCAGCAGCTTGGTTTCCAGGGCCCCCAATGAGCAGTTCTTC. This chain uses TRBV5-1 with TRBJ2-1, with a possible D match to TRBD1 (5 bases). The CDR3 spans 15 residues. V lost 0 bases to trimming and J lost 6 bases, with 13 bases between them. Per the germline V gene, CDR1 is SGHRS and CDR2 is YFSETQ.

The sample holds many counts of this clonotype. CDR3 protein: CSAKGHPDYPYGYTF. The CDR3 DNA is TGCAGTGCTAAGGGACATCCCGACTACCCCTATGGCTACACCTTC. V and J are TRBV20-1 and TRBJ1-2; TRBD1 might be the D (6 bases). Trimming took 4 bases from V and 4 from J, leaving 19 bases between them. Germline V CDR1 and CDR2: DFQATT, SNEGSKA (reference sequence). The CDR3 contains 15 residues.

The chain couples TRBV5-1 to TRBJ2-2, with TRBD1 matching over 9 bases. The CDR3 consists of 18 residues. Germline V gene sequence: CDR1 SGHRS, CDR2 YFSETQ. The V and J ends lost 2 bases and 3 bases, in that order; junction bases with no gene match: 11. The CDR3 sequence is CASSFRGQGFFDTGELFF. CDR3 coding DNA: TGCGCCAGCAGCTTTCGGGGACAGGGTTTTTTCGACACCGGGGAGCTGTTTTTT.

This clonotype was seen at least ten times. The genes are TRBV6-1 and TRBJ2-5; D possibly corresponds to TRBD1 (6 bases). The CDR3 covers 13 residues. Per the germline V gene, CDR1 is MNHNS and CDR2 is SASEGT. Trimming took off 4 bases at V and 8 bases at J, with 14 bases between the two ends. CDR3 nucleotides: TGTGCCAGCAGTGGATTAGACAGGTCCACCCAGTACTTC. Its translation: CASSGLDRSTQYF.

The chain employs TRBV28 and TRBJ1-1; a weak D match, TRBD1 (5 bases). The CDR3 loop spans 12 amino acids. Germline assignment: CDR1 MDHEN and CDR2 SYDVKM. V lost 5 bases and J lost 8, with 12 bases in between. The CDR3 reads CASSKSREEAFF. The DNA of the CDR3 is TGTGCCAGCAGTAAATCCAGGGAGGAAGCTTTCTTT.

Many counts were recorded for this clonotype. This sequence joins TRBV20-1 and TRBJ2-1; no definite D call. Trimming stripped 3 bases from V and 10 bases from J, with 7 bases between. The germline gives CDR1 DFQATT, CDR2 SNEGSKA (reference sequence). The CDR3 has 10 residues. CDR3 DNA: TGCAGTGCTAGGGGCGGAGAGCAGTTCTTC. As protein: CSARGGEQFF.

This clonotype showed up just a few times. This chain joins TRBV28 and TRBJ1-1; D not certain. The V end lost 3 bases, the J end lost 0 bases, and 14 bases lay between the germline ends. Germline CDR1 is MDHEN and CDR2 is SYDVKM. This CDR3 is 16 amino acids long. CDR3 DNA sequence: TGTGCCAGCAGTTTCCACCTCAGACAAATGAACACTGAAGCTTTCTTT. Protein: CASSFHLRQMNTEAFF.